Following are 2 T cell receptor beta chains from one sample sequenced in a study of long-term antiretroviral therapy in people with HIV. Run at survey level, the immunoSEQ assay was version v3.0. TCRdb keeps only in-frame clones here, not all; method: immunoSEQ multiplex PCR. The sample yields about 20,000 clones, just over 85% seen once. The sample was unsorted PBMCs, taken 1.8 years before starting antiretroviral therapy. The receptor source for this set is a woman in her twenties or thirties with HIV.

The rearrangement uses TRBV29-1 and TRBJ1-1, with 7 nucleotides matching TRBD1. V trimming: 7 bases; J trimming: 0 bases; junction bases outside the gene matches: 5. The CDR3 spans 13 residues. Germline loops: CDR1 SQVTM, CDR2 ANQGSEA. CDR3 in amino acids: CSGLGQLNTEAFF. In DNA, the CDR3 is TGCAGCGGACTGGGACAGTTGAACACTGAAGCTTTCTTT.

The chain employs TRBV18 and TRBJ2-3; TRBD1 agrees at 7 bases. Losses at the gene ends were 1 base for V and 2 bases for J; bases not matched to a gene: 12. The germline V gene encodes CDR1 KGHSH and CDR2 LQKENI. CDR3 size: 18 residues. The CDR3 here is CASSPQRGQGPNTDTQYF. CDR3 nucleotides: TGTGCCAGCTCACCACAGAGGGGGCAGGGGCCGAACACAGATACGCAGTATTTT.